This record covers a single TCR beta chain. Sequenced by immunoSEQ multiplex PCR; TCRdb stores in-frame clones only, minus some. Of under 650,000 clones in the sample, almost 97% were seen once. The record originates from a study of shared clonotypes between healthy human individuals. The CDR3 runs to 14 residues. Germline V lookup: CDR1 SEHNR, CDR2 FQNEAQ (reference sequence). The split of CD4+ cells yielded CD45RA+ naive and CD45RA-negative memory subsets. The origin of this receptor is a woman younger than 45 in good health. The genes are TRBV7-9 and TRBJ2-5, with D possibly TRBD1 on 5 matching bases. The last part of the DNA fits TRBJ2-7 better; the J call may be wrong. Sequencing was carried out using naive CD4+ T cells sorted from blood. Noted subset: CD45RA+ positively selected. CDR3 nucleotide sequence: TGTGCCAGCAGCTTATTTGACAGTCCCTACGAGCAGTACTTC. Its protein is CASSLFDSPYEQYF.